The present entry profiles one T cell receptor (beta chain) with its context. The CDR3 consists of 15 residues. The ends lost 6 bases at V and 6 bases at J; junction bases unmatched: 3. Looked up from germline, CDR1 is MDHEN and CDR2 is SYDVKM. Sequencing used immunoSEQ multiplex PCR; TCRdb keeps in-frame clones, though not all of them. The profile covers about 240,000 clones, with roughly 87% appearing a single time and 6% to 9% taken by the ten largest. The data belong to a study of blood T cell repertoires in COVID-19. Across the whole study: The origin of the acute and convalescent COVID-19 samples was the United States, Italy and Spain.

Specimen: peripheral blood. This clonotype originated in a man aged 55-75 years who had recovered from COVID-19. This rearrangement joins TRBV28 to TRBJ2-1; 15 bases agree with TRBD2. The CDR3 bases are TGTGCCAGCAGAGCGGGACTAGCGGGGGGCAATGAGCAGTTCTTC. It specifies CASRAGLAGGNEQFF.